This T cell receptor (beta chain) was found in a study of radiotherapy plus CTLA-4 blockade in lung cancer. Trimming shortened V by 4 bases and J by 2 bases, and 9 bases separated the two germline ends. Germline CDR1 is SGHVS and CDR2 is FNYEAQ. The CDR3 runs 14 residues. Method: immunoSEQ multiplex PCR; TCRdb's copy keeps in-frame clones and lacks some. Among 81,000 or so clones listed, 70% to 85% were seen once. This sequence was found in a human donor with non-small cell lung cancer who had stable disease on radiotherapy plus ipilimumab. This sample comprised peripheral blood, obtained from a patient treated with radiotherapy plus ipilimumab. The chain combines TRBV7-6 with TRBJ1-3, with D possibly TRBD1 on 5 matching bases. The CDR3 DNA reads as TGTGCCAGCAGCTCCTGGGGGACTGGAAACACCATATATTTT. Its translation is CASSSWGTGNTIYF.